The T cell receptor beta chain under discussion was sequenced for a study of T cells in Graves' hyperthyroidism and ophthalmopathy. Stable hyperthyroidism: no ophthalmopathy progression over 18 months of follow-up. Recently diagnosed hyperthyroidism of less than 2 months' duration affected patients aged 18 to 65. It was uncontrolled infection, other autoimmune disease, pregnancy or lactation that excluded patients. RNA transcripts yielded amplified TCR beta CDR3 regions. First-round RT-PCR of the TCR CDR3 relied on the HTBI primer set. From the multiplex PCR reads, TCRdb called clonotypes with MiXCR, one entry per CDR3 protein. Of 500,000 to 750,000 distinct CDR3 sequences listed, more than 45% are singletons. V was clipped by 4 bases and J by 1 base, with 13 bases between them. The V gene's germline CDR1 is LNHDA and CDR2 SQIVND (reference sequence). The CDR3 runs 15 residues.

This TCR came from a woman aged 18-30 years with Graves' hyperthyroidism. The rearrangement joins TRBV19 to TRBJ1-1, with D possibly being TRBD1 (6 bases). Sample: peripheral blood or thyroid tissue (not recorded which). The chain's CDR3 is CASSSGRGANTEAFF. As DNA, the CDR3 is TGTGCCAGTAGTAGCGGGAGGGGGGCGAACACTGAAGCTTTCTTT.